This T cell receptor (beta chain) was identified in a study of cytomegalovirus exposure and HLA in healthy donors. Findings and limits, study-wide: Certain sequence variants were highly shared and formed a cluster, and this cluster was likely a sequencing artifact. Among TCR beta chains, those listed as cytomegalovirus-associated numbered over 150. No immune exposure information besides CMV serostatus was available.

Primers: 60 Vbeta forward and 13 Jbeta reverse. The table came from immunoSEQ multiplex PCR; TCRdb's copy has only in-frame clones and leaves some out. The sample lists 200,000 to 250,000 clones; approximately 84% were seen once. The CDR3 has 15 amino acids. The germline V and J ends were trimmed by 1 base and 5 bases, with 13 bases remaining between them. Germline CDR1 and CDR2: SNHLY and FYNNEI. A remark on this clone: Its specificity is not known.

This TCR was recovered from a woman aged 40 to 55 in good health and CMV-seronegative. V is TRBV2 and J is TRBJ2-3; tentatively, D is TRBD1 (5 bases). The sequencing sample was made of PBMCs. The CDR3 sequence: CASSEGPLGEDTQYF. CDR3 DNA: TGTGCCAGCAGTGAAGGGCCCCTAGGGGAAGATACGCAGTATTTT.